This T cell receptor beta chain was captured by sequencing in a study of blood T cells in healthy people across ages. Study-wide findings and caveats: Changes in expanded clonotypes were possibly confounded, as the CMV status of donors was unknown.

Each sample gave at least 6.5 million isolated PBMCs. No fewer than 6 micrograms of total RNA were isolated from every sample. With respect to this clonotype: What it binds is unknown.

Using a J-beta primer mix together with a sample-barcoded 5' primer, a second PCR was run for roughly 6 to 12 cycles. TCRdb re-derived calls from the 5' RACE reads in MiXCR, one entry per CDR3 protein. The table has 800,000 to 1,300,000 distinct CDR3 sequences, about 25% seen once; the top ten hold around 0.7%. These same records also appear under a second study, on T cells of mothers and their children. From that second work: Material was donated by three healthy Caucasian mothers and their six children.

Sequences were obtained from blood. The receptor's source is a girl aged 2 to 10 in good health.

The CDR3 spells CASSQGTSGREYQETQYF. The CDR3 nucleotides read TGTGCCAGCAGCCAAGGTACTAGCGGGAGAGAATACCAAGAGACCCAGTACTTC. This chain connects TRBV3-1 to TRBJ2-5; TRBD2 agrees at 11 bases. CDR3 size: 18 residues. Germline assignment: CDR1 LGHDT and CDR2 YNNKEL (reference sequence). The J segment lost 0 bases and the V segment lost 1 base, leaving 7 bases of the junction unmatched.